The 14 T cell receptor beta chains given below trace back to one sample, sequenced in a study of blood T cell repertoires in COVID-19. Generated by immunoSEQ multiplex PCR, the TCRdb table keeps only in-frame clones and is missing some. The sample carries 200,000 to 300,000 clones, around 86% recorded once. The material sequenced was peripheral blood. Receptors were obtained from a man aged 40-49 years who had recovered from COVID-19.

The V call is TRBV6-5, the J call TRBJ1-1; D gene uncertain. CDR1 is MNHEY and CDR2 is SVGAGI in the germline V gene. The CDR3 is 13 residues long. Trimming took 7 bases from V and 3 from J, leaving 12 bases between them. In nucleotides, the CDR3 is TGTGCCAGCAATGGTAACGGGGACACTGAAGCTTTCTTT. Its protein product is CASNGNGDTEAFF.

The chain has TRBV14 and TRBJ1-1; D perhaps matches TRBD1 (5 bases). Per the germline V gene, CDR1 is SGHDN and CDR2 is FVKESK. This CDR3 is 17 amino acids long. Trimming removed 0 bases at V and 11 bases at J, with 25 bases between. CDR3 sequence (DNA): TGTGCCAGCAGCCAAGATCTGTTACGTGGTTCAGGGATATGGGCTTTCTTT. Its protein is CASSQDLLRGSGIWAFF.

The chain is built from TRBV13 and TRBJ1-4, with 7 bases lining up with TRBD1. The J segment lost 5 bases and the V segment lost 0 bases, leaving 6 bases of the junction unmatched. Looked up from germline, CDR1 is PRHDT and CDR2 is FYEKMQ (reference sequence). The CDR3 runs 16 residues. DNA of the CDR3: TGTGCCAGCAGCTTAGGCCTGGGACAGAGGAATGAAAAACTGTTTTTT. This translates into CASSLGLGQRNEKLFF.

The chain recombines TRBV4-2 with TRBJ2-2, with 11 nucleotides matching TRBD2. The length of the CDR3 is 17 residues. Germline values: CDR1 LGHNA, CDR2 YNFKEQ. Trimming at V came to 6 bases and at J to 4 bases, leaving 10 bases not matched to a gene. In DNA form, the CDR3 reads TGTGCCAGCAGAGACGATCTGGGACTAGCGGCCACCGGGGAGCTGTTTTTT. It yields the protein CASRDDLGLAATGELFF.

A few counts support this clone. The chain links TRBV20-1 to TRBJ1-2; no firm D call. This CDR3 has 13 amino acids. Trimming took 3 bases from V and 0 from J, leaving 8 bases between them. From germline, CDR1 is DFQATT and CDR2 SNEGSKA (reference sequence). The CDR3 DNA is TGCAGTGCTAGTGAGCAGACTAACTATGGCTACACCTTC. It codes for CSASEQTNYGYTF.

The chain is built from TRBV4-1 and TRBJ2-1, with TRBD2 identical over 8 bases. Germline-derived CDR1 and CDR2 are MGHRA and YSYEKL. The CDR3 runs to 14 residues. The J segment lost 4 bases and the V segment lost 4 bases, leaving 3 bases of the junction unmatched. The CDR3 nucleotides are TGCGCCAGCAGCCTAGCGGGACTTTACAATGAGCAGTTCTTC. Amino acid sequence: CASSLAGLYNEQFF.

The chain uses TRBV7-3 and TRBJ2-2; D is uncertain. The CDR3 is made up of 14 amino acids. V lost 5 bases, J lost 8 bases, and 15 bases lay in between. Germline CDR1 reads SGHTA; CDR2 reads FQGTGA. The CDR3 nucleotides are TGTGCCAGCAGCCCCGGCCCCCAAGCGGGGGAGCTGTTTTTT. This sequence encodes CASSPGPQAGELFF.

The V call is TRBV13, the J call TRBJ2-2; D possibly corresponds to TRBD2 (6 bases). The germline V gene encodes CDR1 PRHDT and CDR2 FYEKMQ (reference sequence). This CDR3 comprises 16 residues. V shed 7 bases and J shed 1 base, with 16 bases lying between them. This CDR3 reads CASNQAEGKNTGELFF. In DNA form, the CDR3 reads TGTGCCAGCAACCAGGCGGAGGGAAAGAACACCGGGGAGCTGTTTTTT.

Notes on this clone: An end of the junction does not agree with germline; a read error may underlie this. This chain connects TRBV10-3 to TRBJ1-2, with D perhaps matching TRBD1 (5 bases). CDR1 and CDR2 from the germline V gene are ENHRY and SYGVKD. CDR3 length: 10 residues. For the CDR3, the DNA is TGTGCCATCAGTGGTAGACAGTTTTTGTTC. Translated: CAISGRQFLF.

The V call is TRBV7-2, the J call TRBJ1-1; D unclear. With 6 bases removed from V and 0 bases from J, the gap between germline ends came to 8 bases. This CDR3 contains 13 residues. The germline CDR1 and CDR2 sequences are SGHTA and FQGNSA. Written as DNA, the CDR3 is TGTGCCAGCAGTGTCCACTTGAACACTGAAGCTTTCTTT. This codes for CASSVHLNTEAFF.

This clone has a single count. The V gene is TRBV7-2, the J gene TRBJ1-2, with D possibly TRBD1 on 5 matching bases. Germline CDR1 is SGHTA and CDR2 is FQGNSA. The CDR3 is 11 residues long. Trimming removed 5 bases from V and 8 bases from J, with 9 bases in between. CDR3 in amino acids: CASSLDSGYTF. The CDR3 region has the DNA TGTGCCAGCAGCCTCGACAGCGGCTACACCTTC.

CDR3 coding DNA: TGCGCCAGCAGCCGCCCAGGGTTACCCACTGAAGCTTTCTTT. Protein product: CASSRPGLPTEAFF. This chain connects TRBV5-1 to TRBJ1-1, with D possibly matching TRBD1 (5 bases). The CDR3 contains 14 residues. Germline values: CDR1 SGHRS, CDR2 YFSETQ. The ends were cut back, 4 bases at V and 4 bases at J, with 14 bases in the middle.

The genes are TRBV7-2 and TRBJ2-7; TRBD2 aligns across 7 bases. Germline loops: CDR1 SGHTA, CDR2 FQGNSA. Trimming cost V 2 bases and J 2 bases; bases outside gene matches: 3. This CDR3 is built from 14 residues. For the CDR3, the DNA is TGTGCCAGCAGCTTAAGCGGGGCGGCCTACGAGCAGTACTTC. It codes for CASSLSGAAYEQYF.

V and J are TRBV15 and TRBJ2-1; D possibly corresponds to TRBD2 (6 bases). V was clipped by 2 bases and J by 10 bases, with 15 bases between them. From germline, CDR1 is LNHNV and CDR2 YYDKDF (reference sequence). The CDR3 has 14 amino acids. The CDR3 region has the DNA TGTGCCACCAGCAGACGGGACTCTACACCGGAGCAGTTCTTC. It is translated as CATSRRDSTPEQFF.